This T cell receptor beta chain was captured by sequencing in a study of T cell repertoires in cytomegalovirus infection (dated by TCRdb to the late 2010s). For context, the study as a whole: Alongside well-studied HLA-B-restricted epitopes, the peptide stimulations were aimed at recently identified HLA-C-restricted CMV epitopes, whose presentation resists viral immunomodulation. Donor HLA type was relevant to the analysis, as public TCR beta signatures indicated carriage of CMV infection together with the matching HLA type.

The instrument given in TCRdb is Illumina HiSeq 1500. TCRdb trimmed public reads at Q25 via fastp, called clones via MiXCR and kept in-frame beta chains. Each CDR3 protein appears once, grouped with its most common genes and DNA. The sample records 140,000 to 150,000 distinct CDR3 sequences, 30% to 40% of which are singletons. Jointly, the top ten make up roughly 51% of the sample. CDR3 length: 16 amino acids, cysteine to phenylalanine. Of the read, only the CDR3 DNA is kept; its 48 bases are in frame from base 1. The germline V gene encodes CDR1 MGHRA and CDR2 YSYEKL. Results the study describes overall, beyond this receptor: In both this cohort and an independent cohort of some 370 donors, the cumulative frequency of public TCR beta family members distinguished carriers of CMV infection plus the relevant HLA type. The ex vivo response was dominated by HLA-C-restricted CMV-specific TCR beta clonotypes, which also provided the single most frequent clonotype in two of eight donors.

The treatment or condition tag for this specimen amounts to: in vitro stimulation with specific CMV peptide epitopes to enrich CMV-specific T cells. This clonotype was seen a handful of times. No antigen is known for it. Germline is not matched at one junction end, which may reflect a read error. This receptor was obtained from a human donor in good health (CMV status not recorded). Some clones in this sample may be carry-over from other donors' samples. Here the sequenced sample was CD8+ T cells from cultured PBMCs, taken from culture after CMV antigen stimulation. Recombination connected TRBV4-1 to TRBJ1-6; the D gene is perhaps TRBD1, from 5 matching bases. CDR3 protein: CASSPGGDSHNSPLHF. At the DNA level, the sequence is TGCGCCAGCAGCCCAGGCGGGGACTCCCATAATTCACCCCTCCACTTT.